The 20 T cell receptor beta chains presented below share a single source sample, sequenced in a study of blood T cell repertoires in COVID-19 (TCRdb year 2020). The receptor library was made with the immunoSEQ multiplex PCR assay. TCRdb carries this immuneACCESS record with in-frame sequences only. Its versions omit some clonotypes, under half of them owing to an unresolved V gene in the studies checked, with the rest unexplained. This sample is represented by around 30,000 clones; about nine tenths of them were singletons. The top ten constitute more than 3% of the sample. Sequencing was carried out using peripheral blood. Receptor source: a man in his sixties with acute or convalescent COVID-19.

The V and J genes are TRBV6-1 and TRBJ1-1, with a tentative D call TRBD1 (5 bases). Germline CDR1 is MNHNS and CDR2 is SASEGT. This CDR3 region has 16 residues. V lost 4 bases, J lost 0 bases, and 15 bases lay in between. The CDR3 region has the DNA TGTGCCAGCAGTGTCCCGGGGGGGGTAATGAACACTGAAGCTTTCTTT. It translates to CASSVPGGVMNTEAFF.

The chain recombines TRBV2 with TRBJ2-3, with no clear D. Germline-derived CDR1 and CDR2 are SNHLY and FYNNEI. V was trimmed by 8 bases and J by 2 bases, leaving 11 bases between them. This CDR3 has 13 amino acids. The CDR3 protein is CASGGDNTDTQYF. The CDR3 bases are TGTGCCAGCGGCGGAGATAACACAGATACGCAGTATTTT.

V gene TRBV5-1 combines with J gene TRBJ1-1; 8 nucleotides match TRBD1. Per germline, CDR1 SGHRS and CDR2 YFSETQ. V lost 0 bases and J lost 5; bases outside the gene matches: 3. The CDR3 loop spans 14 amino acids. The CDR3 DNA reads TGCGCCAGCAGCTTGGGGGACAGGTCAACTGAAGCTTTCTTT. This sequence encodes CASSLGDRSTEAFF. Together with reference TRBV5-1 and TRBJ1-1, the CDR3 gives the full variable domain: KAGVTQTPRYLIKTRGQQVTLSCSPISGHRSVSWYQQTPGQGLQFLFEYFSETQRNKGNFPGRFSGRQFSNSRSEMNVSTLELGDSALYLCASSLGDRSTEAFFGQGTRLTVV.

The genes are TRBV7-2 and TRBJ1-1; D may be TRBD1 (5 bases). Germline values: CDR1 SGHTA, CDR2 FQGNSA. CDR3 length: 14 amino acids. Trimming cost V 2 bases and J 5 bases, with 12 bases left between them. CDR3 sequence reads: CASSLRSRGTEAFF. Here the CDR3 DNA reads TGTGCCAGCAGCTTAAGGTCCCGGGGGACTGAAGCTTTCTTT.

The rearrangement joins TRBV6-5 to TRBJ1-2; no definite D call. This CDR3 is built from 12 residues. Germline values: CDR1 MNHEY, CDR2 SVGAGI. Trimming took off 7 bases at V and 3 bases at J, with 9 bases between the two ends. The CDR3 region is CASKGRDYGYTF. CDR3 sequence (DNA): TGTGCCAGCAAAGGGCGGGACTATGGCTACACCTTC.

The chain carries TRBV6-5 and TRBJ2-3, with a possible D match to TRBD2 (6 bases). This CDR3 is 14 amino acids long. Germline loops: CDR1 MNHEY, CDR2 SVGAGI. V was clipped by 6 bases and J by 0 bases, with 10 bases between them. The CDR3 protein is CASRREASTDTQYF. The CDR3 region has the DNA TGTGCCAGCAGAAGGGAGGCTAGCACAGATACGCAGTATTTT.

V gene TRBV7-9 combines with J gene TRBJ2-7; 11 bases line up with TRBD2. The CDR3 spans 16 residues. CDR1 and CDR2 from the germline V gene are SEHNR and FQNEAQ (reference sequence). With 5 bases clipped from V and 4 bases from J, the junction kept 10 bases outside the gene matches. In nucleotides, the CDR3 is TGTGCCAGCAGCCACCCCCCTAGCGGGAGGATGTACGAGCAGTACTTC. Translation gives CASSHPPSGRMYEQYF.

The chain uses TRBV18 and TRBJ1-5; TRBD1 is a possible D gene (5 bases). Trimming left V 8 bases short and J 2 bases short, with 19 bases between. CDR1 and CDR2 from the germline V gene are KGHSH and LQKENI. This CDR3 has 16 residues. CDR3 coding DNA: TGTGCCAGCAGCTACTTAGGGCAGGGCGGCAATCAGCCCCAGCATTTT. As protein: CASSYLGQGGNQPQHF.

This sequence joins TRBV2 and TRBJ2-7; D is uncertain. Germline CDR1 SNHLY, CDR2 FYNNEI. The CDR3 length is 11 residues. Trimming took off 6 bases at V and 4 bases at J, with 7 bases between the two ends. In nucleotides, the CDR3 is TGTGCCAGCAGGAGGTATTACGAGCAGTACTTC. Translated: CASRRYYEQYF. Looking up the rest from reference TRBV2 and TRBJ2-7 gives the full variable domain: EPEVTQTPSHQVTQMGQEVILRCVPISNHLYFYWYRQILGQKVEFLVSFYNNEISEKSEIFDDQFSVERPDGSNFTLKIRSTKLEDSAMYFCASRRYYEQYFGPGTRLTVT.

V usage is TRBV7-3 and J usage is TRBJ2-2, with D perhaps matching TRBD1 (6 bases). Germline CDR1 is SGHTA and CDR2 is FQGTGA. The V end lost 4 bases, the J end lost 7 bases, and 13 bases lay between the germline ends. This CDR3 is 14 amino acids long. The CDR3 is CASSSAGVGGELFF. The CDR3 region has the DNA TGTGCCAGCAGCTCCGCAGGGGTTGGCGGGGAGCTGTTTTTT.

The V call is TRBV2, the J call TRBJ2-1, with TRBD2 matching 8 bases. V gave up 5 bases and J gave up 4 bases; unmatched junction bases: 10. Germline assignment: CDR1 SNHLY and CDR2 FYNNEI. CDR3 length equals 16 residues. This chain's CDR3 is CASSTGLANYYNEQFF. The CDR3 region has the DNA TGTGCCAGCAGTACTGGACTAGCCAACTATTACAATGAGCAGTTCTTC.

Sample share makes this clone medium-sized. The chain is built from TRBV7-2 and TRBJ2-1, with 7 bases aligning to TRBD1. CDR1 and CDR2 from the germline V gene are SGHTA and FQGNSA. J gave up 7 bases and V 0 bases, and 9 bases lay outside the gene matches. The CDR3 has 16 amino acids. The CDR3 here is CASSLAGTEKGNEQFF. In DNA form, the CDR3 reads TGTGCCAGCAGCTTAGCGGGGACAGAGAAAGGGAATGAGCAGTTCTTC.

The chain links TRBV5-1 to TRBJ1-2; no definite D call. The CDR3 runs to 11 residues. Germline lookup yields CDR1 SGHRS and CDR2 YFSETQ. Trimming took off 4 bases at V and 4 bases at J, with 5 bases between the two ends. CDR3 bases: TGCGCCAGCAGCGAGGGCTATGGCTACACCTTC. Its protein is CASSEGYGYTF.

V and J are TRBV30 and TRBJ2-7; a weak D match, TRBD2 (6 bases). This CDR3 region has 15 residues. Germline loops: CDR1 GTSNPN, CDR2 SVGIG (reference sequence). Between the trimmed V and J ends, which lost 1 base and 0 bases, there was a span of 13 bases. For the CDR3, the DNA is TGTGCCTGGAGTGGTTGGAGGGAAACCTCCTACGAGCAGTACTTC. It encodes CAWSGWRETSYEQYF.

This chain uses TRBV5-1 with TRBJ2-2; a possible D gene is TRBD2 (5 bases). This CDR3 spans 15 amino acids. In germline, CDR1 is SGHRS, CDR2 YFSETQ. Trimming cost V 7 bases and J 6 bases, with 19 bases left between them. CDR3 residues: CASSLTTPTAGELFF. The CDR3 region has the DNA TGCGCCAGCTCCCTGACTACGCCCACCGCCGGGGAGCTGTTTTTT.

The chain employs TRBV7-9 and TRBJ1-1; D is uncertain. The ends were cut back, 4 bases at V and 2 bases at J, with 11 bases in the middle. The germline CDR1 and CDR2 sequences are SEHNR and FQNEAQ (reference sequence). The CDR3 runs to 14 residues. The CDR3 here is CASSSARLNTEAFF. CDR3 coding DNA: TGTGCCAGCAGCTCCGCGCGGTTAAACACTGAAGCTTTCTTT.

The V and J genes are TRBV2 and TRBJ2-2; 9 bases agree with TRBD1. The V and J ends lost 4 bases and 3 bases, in that order; junction bases with no gene match: 3. The CDR3 runs 15 residues. CDR1 and CDR2 (germline): SNHLY, FYNNEI. The CDR3 DNA is TGTGCCAGCAGTGGGACAGGGGTTGACACCGGGGAGCTGTTTTTT. Translation: CASSGTGVDTGELFF.

This chain uses TRBV2 with TRBJ2-1; the match to TRBD1 covers 7 bases. Unmatched junction bases numbered 10, after V lost 6 bases and J lost 5 bases. The CDR3 totals 15 residues. Germline values: CDR1 SNHLY, CDR2 FYNNEI. In DNA form, the CDR3 reads TGTGCCAGCAGATACGACAGGGTGGCGGACAATGAGCAGTTCTTC. This gives the protein CASRYDRVADNEQFF.

V usage is TRBV19 and J usage is TRBJ1-2; D remains ambiguous. This CDR3 has 13 amino acids. Trimming took 3 bases from V and 3 from J, leaving 8 bases between them. Germline CDR1 LNHDA, CDR2 SQIVND (reference sequence). The CDR3 region is CASSMGQDYGYTF. The CDR3 bases are TGTGCCAGTAGTATGGGCCAGGACTATGGCTACACCTTC.

The chain employs TRBV27 and TRBJ1-4, with D uncertain. The CDR3 totals 15 residues. The germline V gene has CDR1 MNHEY and CDR2 SMNVEV (reference sequence). V lost 6 bases, J lost 5 bases, and 16 bases lay in between. The CDR3 loop is CASRQRSSPNEKLFF. CDR3 nucleotide sequence: TGTGCCAGCAGACAGAGATCATCCCCAAATGAAAAACTGTTTTTT. The whole variable domain, remainder taken from reference TRBV27 and TRBJ1-4, is EAQVTQNPRYLITVTGKKLTVTCSQNMNHEYMSWYRQDPGLGLRQIYYSMNVEVTDKGDVPEGYKVSRKEKRNFPLILESPSPNQTSLYFCASRQRSSPNEKLFFGSGTQLSVL.